This T cell receptor beta chain stems from a study of shared clonotypes between healthy human individuals. About the study: Each donor's CD8 memory used one plate, CD8 naive two, each CD4 subset three.

The naive CD8 subset, CD45RO-negative cells positively selected for CCR7, excluded terminally differentiated effector memory CD45RA+ cells. To note about this clone: The target antigen is unknown.

Sequencing used immunoSEQ multiplex PCR; TCRdb keeps in-frame clones, though not all of them. The data contain some 2 million clones, about 95% of them singletons. The CDR3 extends over 18 amino acids. V gave up 4 bases and J gave up 0 bases; unmatched junction bases: 10. Germline V gives CDR1 SGHKS, CDR2 YYEKEE (reference sequence). The study's findings and limits: A generally larger estimated richness was seen in naive subsets than in memory subsets.

The chain uses TRBV5-5 and TRBJ1-6; 7 nucleotides agree with TRBD1. The sequence was collected from a man younger than 35 in good health. The sequenced material came from naive CD8+ T cells sorted from blood. The CDR3 spells CASSPGQALSSYNSPLHF. The CDR3 DNA is TGTGCCAGCAGCCCTGGACAGGCGCTGAGCTCCTATAATTCACCCCTCCACTTT. Filled out from reference TRBV5-5 and TRBJ1-6, the complete variable domain reads DAGVTQSPTHLIKTRGQQVTLRCSPISGHKSVSWYQQVLGQGPQFIFQYYEKEERGRGNFPDRFSARQFPNYSSELNVNALLLGDSALYLCASSPGQALSSYNSPLHFGNGTRLTVT.